The next 10 T cell receptor beta chains were all read from a single sample in a study of T-cell reconstitution after alpha-beta-depleted transplantation in children. TCRbeta library preparation incorporated unique molecular identifiers. From the PCR reads, TCRdb called clonotypes with MiXCR, one entry per CDR3 protein. The sample records 300,000 to 350,000 distinct CDR3 sequences, around 15% being singletons. The specimen was PBMCs, mostly from graft donor cells, collected 360 days after TCRalphabeta/CD19-depleted stem cell transplant. These receptors all stem from a male patient between 2 and 9 years old who had a stem cell transplant for acute lymphoblastic leukemia, so the T cells may come from the graft donor.

In its sample, this clonotype was seen a few times. This chain connects TRBV30 to TRBJ1-5; D is unclear. In germline, CDR1 is GTSNPN, CDR2 SVGIG (reference sequence). Trimming pared 6 bases from V and 3 bases from J, leaving 12 bases between. The CDR3 length is 13 residues. The CDR3 loop reads CACRRESNQPQHF. The CDR3 coding sequence is TGTGCCTGCCGACGGGAGTCCAATCAGCCCCAGCATTTT. The whole variable domain, remainder taken from reference TRBV30 and TRBJ1-5, is SQTIHQWPATLVQPVGSPLSLECTVEGTSNPNLYWYRQAAGRGLQLLFYSVGIGQISSEVPQNLSASRPQDRQFILSSKKLLLSDSGFYLCACRRESNQPQHFGDGTRLSIL.

This clonotype was seen only a few times. The chain has TRBV29-1 and TRBJ2-2, with 7 nucleotides matching TRBD1. Germline-derived CDR1 and CDR2 are SQVTM and ANQGSEA. The CDR3 has 14 residues. V lost 4 bases, J lost 2 bases, and 4 bases stayed unmatched. The CDR3 DNA reads TGCAGCGTTGTTGGGACAGTAAACACCGGGGAGCTGTTTTTT. Protein product: CSVVGTVNTGELFF.

There are a few counts of this clonotype. The genes are TRBV5-5 and TRBJ2-5, with TRBD1 identical over 7 bases. Unmatched junction bases numbered 15, after V lost 3 bases and J lost 7 bases. Per germline, CDR1 SGHKS and CDR2 YYEKEE (reference sequence). The CDR3 is 16 residues long. The CDR3 DNA follows: TGTGCCAGCAGCTCCCCCGCACAGGGGCTAATAGGGACCCAGTACTTC. The encoded protein is CASSSPAQGLIGTQYF.

This clonotype was observed a handful of times. The chain employs TRBV5-6 and TRBJ1-3, with D tentatively TRBD1 (5 bases). Germline CDR1 reads SGHDT; CDR2 reads YYEEEE. The CDR3 is 18 residues long. V was cut by 0 bases and J by 1 base, with 17 bases left in between. The CDR3 protein is CASSLGWSRVLSGNTIYF. In nucleotides, the CDR3 is TGTGCCAGCAGCTTGGGTTGGAGCAGGGTCTTATCTGGAAACACCATATATTTT.

The chain links TRBV15 to TRBJ2-7; 8 bases are shared with TRBD1. Looked up from germline, CDR1 is LNHNV and CDR2 is YYDKDF (reference sequence). Trimming cost V 2 bases and J 4 bases; bases outside gene matches: 13. This CDR3 contains 17 residues. The CDR3 region is CATSRSRGRVGEYEQYF. CDR3 DNA: TGTGCCACCAGCAGAAGCAGGGGGCGCGTTGGGGAATACGAGCAGTACTTC.

This clonotype has at least ten counts. This chain links TRBV5-6 with TRBJ2-4; D uncertain. This CDR3 is 11 amino acids long. Trimming took off 7 bases at V and 6 bases at J, with 8 bases between the two ends. Germline V CDR1 and CDR2: SGHDT, YYEEEE. CDR3 region: CASSWGNIQYF. The CDR3 DNA is TGTGCCAGCTCTTGGGGAAACATTCAGTACTTC.

This clonotype was detected many times. The rearrangement joins TRBV28 to TRBJ2-1, with 8 positions matching TRBD1. V shed 6 bases and J 6 bases; nucleotides not matched to a gene: 7. The length of the CDR3 is 14 residues. Germline lookup yields CDR1 MDHEN and CDR2 SYDVKM. DNA for the CDR3: TGTGCCAGCAGAGGACAGGGTGCTGCCAATGAGCAGTTCTTC. Protein product: CASRGQGAANEQFF.

This clonotype occurred a few times. The J gene is TRBJ2-1, the V gene TRBV7-9, with 7 bases fitting TRBD2. V was clipped by 1 base and J by 9 bases; unmatched bases: 6. The CDR3 is 14 residues long. Looked up from germline, CDR1 is SEHNR and CDR2 is FQNEAQ (reference sequence). CDR3 region: CASSLESRTSEQFF. The DNA of the CDR3 is TGTGCCAGCAGCTTAGAGTCTCGGACTAGTGAGCAGTTCTTC.

This clonotype has only a few counts. This chain connects TRBV28 to TRBJ2-7; 13 nucleotides match TRBD2. The CDR3 has 16 amino acids. After removal of 3 bases from V and 2 bases from J, the junction contained 4 bases not matched to a gene. Germline assignment: CDR1 MDHEN and CDR2 SYDVKM. The CDR3 nucleotides read TGTGCCAGCAGTTTCCGCGGACTAGCGGGAGCCTACGAGCAGTACTTC. This sequence encodes CASSFRGLAGAYEQYF. Drawing the rest from reference TRBV28 and TRBJ2-7, the complete variable domain is DVKVTQSSRYLVKRTGEKVFLECVQDMDHENMFWYRQDPGLGLRLIYFSYDVKMKEKGDIPEGYSVSREKKERFSLILESASTNQTSMYLCASSFRGLAGAYEQYFGPGTRLTVT.

The sample holds many counts of this clonotype. The V gene is TRBV6-2 or TRBV6-3, the J gene TRBJ2-2; D is perhaps TRBD2 (6 bases). The length of the CDR3 is 11 residues. V was clipped by 8 bases and J by 6 bases, with 7 bases between them. CDR1 is MNHEY, CDR2 SVGEGT, per germline. The CDR3 region is CASGRPGELFF. The CDR3 DNA is TGTGCCAGCGGGAGGCCCGGGGAGCTGTTTTTT.